The source of this TCR beta chain is a study of CD8+CD57+ T cells in acquired aplastic anemia (dated by TCRdb to about 2018). About the investigation overall: DNA extracted from sorted CD4+ and CD8+ cells had a mean of roughly 3.3 ug, with a range of 0.2 to 27.4 ug. CD8+CD57+ expansion was defined as frequency above the mean frequency observed in healthy subjects. The paper's findings and limits, for the study overall: Patients and healthy controls showed no significant difference in CD8+ Simpson's diversity (P=0.060). Although twenty-nine CD8+ CDR3 sequences were shared by patients and controls, these sequences appeared highly expressed in patients and within the immunodominant clones of patients.

Flow cytometry had shown CD8+CD57+ cell expansion in the patients selected for sequencing. Every patient had severe acquired aplastic anemia, diagnosed using the International Study of Aplastic Anemia and Agranulocytosis and Camitta criteria. No therapy had been received by the patients at the time of blood sampling. In the study, sorted CD4+ and CD8+ blood T cells from patients with severe aplastic anemia and from healthy subjects underwent deep sequencing of TCR repertoires. Patients were enrolled in the USA under clinicaltrials.gov protocols 00001620, 01623167, 00001397, 00071045, 00081523 and 00961064. Ficoll-Paque density gradient centrifugation was used to isolate peripheral blood mononuclear cells. Before DNA extraction, CD4+ and CD8+ T cells were sorted with FACS or magnetic beads. The CDR3 goes from the cysteine to the phenylalanine over 15 residues. Of all the DNA, just the CDR3 is kept, 45 bases in frame from base 1. CDR1 is given as SGHRS and CDR2 as YFSETQ, both from the germline V gene.

TCR beta VDJ combination and CDR3 sequence profiling used genomic DNA as the template. TCR repertoire sequencing was run on an Illumina HiSeq 2000. The paper's data handling went like this. Repertoire assessment relied on Simpson's diversity index, CDR3 size and DJ length profiles, and TRBV/TRBJ rearrangement plots. The most abundant DNA sequence in the deep sequencing data was defined as the immunodominant clone. CDR3 amino acid sequences were screened for sharing across subjects and were compared with published repertoires and the VDJdb database. TCRdb reran the public reads through fastp at Q25 and MiXCR, keeping productive beta chains. Each record represents a unique CDR3 protein, reported with the most common genes and DNA among its rows. The V and J calls here are based on TCRdb, not the publication. Within this sample are roughly 250,000 distinct CDR3 sequences, with roughly 82% of them counted one time only. Together, the top ten hold 40% to 50% of the sample.

In the case of this clonotype: Its cognate antigen has yet to be identified. Relative to the germline gene, one junction end is altered; a read error may explain this.

The sequence derives from a human donor with aplastic anemia. Sequencing was carried out using sorted CD4+, CD8+, or CD8+CD57+ T cells (not recorded which) from PBMCs. The rearrangement combines TRBV5-1 with TRBJ2-5; the D region possibly corresponds to TRBD2 (6 bases align). The nucleotide sequence reads TGTGCCAGCAGTTCTGTGGGGACTTGGGGAGAGACCCAGTACTTC. Translated, it gives CASSSVGTWGETQYF.